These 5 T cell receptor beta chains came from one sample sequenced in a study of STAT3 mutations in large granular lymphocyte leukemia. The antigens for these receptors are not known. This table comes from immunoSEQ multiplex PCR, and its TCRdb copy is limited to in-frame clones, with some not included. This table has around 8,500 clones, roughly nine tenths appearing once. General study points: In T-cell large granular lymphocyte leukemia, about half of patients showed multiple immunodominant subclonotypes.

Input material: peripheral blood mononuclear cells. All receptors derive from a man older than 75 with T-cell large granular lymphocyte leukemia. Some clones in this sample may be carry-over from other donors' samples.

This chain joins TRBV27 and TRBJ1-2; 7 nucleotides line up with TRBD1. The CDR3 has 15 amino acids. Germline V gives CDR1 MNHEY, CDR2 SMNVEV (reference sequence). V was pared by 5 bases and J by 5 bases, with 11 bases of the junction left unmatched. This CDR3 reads CASSPAGGRGYGYTF. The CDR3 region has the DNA TGTGCCAGCAGTCCGGCGGGGGGCAGGGGGTATGGCTACACCTTC.

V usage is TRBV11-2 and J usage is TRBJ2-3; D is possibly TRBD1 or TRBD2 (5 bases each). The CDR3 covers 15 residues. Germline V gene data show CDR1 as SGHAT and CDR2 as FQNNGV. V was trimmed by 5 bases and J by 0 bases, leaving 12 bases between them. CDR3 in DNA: TGTGCCAGCAGCCCCACCGGGGCAAGCACAGATACGCAGTATTTT. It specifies CASSPTGASTDTQYF.

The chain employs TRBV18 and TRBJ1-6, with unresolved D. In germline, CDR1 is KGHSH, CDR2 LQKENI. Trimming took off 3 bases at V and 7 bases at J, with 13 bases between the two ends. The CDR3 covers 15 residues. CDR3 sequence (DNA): TGTGCCAGCTCACCCTGGACTAATTCGAATTCACCCCTCCACTTT. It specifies CASSPWTNSNSPLHF.

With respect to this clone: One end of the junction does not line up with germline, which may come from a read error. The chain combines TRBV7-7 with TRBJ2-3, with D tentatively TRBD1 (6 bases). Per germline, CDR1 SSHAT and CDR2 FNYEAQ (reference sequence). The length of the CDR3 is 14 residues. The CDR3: CASSPDRVTDTQYF. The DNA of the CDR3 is TGTGCTAGCAGCCCGGACAGAGTCACAGATACGCAGTATTTT.

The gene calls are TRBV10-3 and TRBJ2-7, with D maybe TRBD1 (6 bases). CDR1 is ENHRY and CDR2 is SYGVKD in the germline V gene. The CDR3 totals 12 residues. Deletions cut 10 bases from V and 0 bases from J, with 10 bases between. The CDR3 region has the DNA TGTGCCACAAGGGGGACCTCCTACGAGCAGTACTTC. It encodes CATRGTSYEQYF.